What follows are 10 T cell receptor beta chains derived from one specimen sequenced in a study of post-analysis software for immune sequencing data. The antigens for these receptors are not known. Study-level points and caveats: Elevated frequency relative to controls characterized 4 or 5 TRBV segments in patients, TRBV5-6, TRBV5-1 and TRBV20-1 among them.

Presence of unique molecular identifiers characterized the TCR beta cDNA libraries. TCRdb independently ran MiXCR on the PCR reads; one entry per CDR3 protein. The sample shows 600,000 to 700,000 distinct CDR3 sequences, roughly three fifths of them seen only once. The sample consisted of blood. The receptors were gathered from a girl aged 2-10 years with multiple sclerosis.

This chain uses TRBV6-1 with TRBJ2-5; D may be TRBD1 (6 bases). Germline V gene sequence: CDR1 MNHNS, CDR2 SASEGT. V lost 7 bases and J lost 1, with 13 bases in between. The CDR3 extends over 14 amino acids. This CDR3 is CASKLRGSQETQYF. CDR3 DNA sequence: TGTGCCAGCAAACTAAGGGGGTCCCAAGAGACCCAGTACTTC.

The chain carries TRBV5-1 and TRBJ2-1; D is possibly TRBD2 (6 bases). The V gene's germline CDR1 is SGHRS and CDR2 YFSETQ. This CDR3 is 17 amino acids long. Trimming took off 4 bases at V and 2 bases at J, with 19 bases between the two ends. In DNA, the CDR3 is TGCGCCAGCAGCCAGTTGAGCGGGTCGCGGCCCTACAATGAGCAGTTCTTC. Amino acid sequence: CASSQLSGSRPYNEQFF.

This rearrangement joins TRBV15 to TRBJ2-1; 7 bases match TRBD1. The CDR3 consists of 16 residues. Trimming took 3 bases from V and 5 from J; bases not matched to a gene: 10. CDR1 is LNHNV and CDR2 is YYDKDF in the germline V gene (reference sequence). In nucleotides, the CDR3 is TGTGCCACCAGCAGCCCCAGGGGGTATCCTGACAATGAGCAGTTCTTC. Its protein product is CATSSPRGYPDNEQFF.

CDR3 in DNA: TGTGCCAACAGGTGCCGTCGACTAGGAATGGAGTGTGAGCAGTTCTTC. Translation gives CANRCRRLGMECEQFF. V is TRBV11-2 and J is TRBJ2-1, with D maybe TRBD2 (6 bases). This CDR3 has 16 amino acids. The V end was cut by 10 bases, the J end by 9 bases, with 28 bases between. The V gene's germline CDR1 is SGHAT and CDR2 FQNNGV. The entire variable domain, with the rest obtained from reference TRBV11-2 and TRBJ2-1, is as follows: EAGVAQSPRYKIIEKRQSVAFWCNPISGHATLYWYQQILGQGPKLLIQFQNNGVVDDSQLPKDRFSAERLKGVDSTLKIQPAKLEDSAVYLCANRCRRLGMECEQFFGPGTRLTVL.

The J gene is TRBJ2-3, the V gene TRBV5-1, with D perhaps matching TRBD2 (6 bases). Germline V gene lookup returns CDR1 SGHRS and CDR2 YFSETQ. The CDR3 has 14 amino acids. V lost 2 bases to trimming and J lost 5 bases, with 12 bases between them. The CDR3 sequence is CASSFGGRRDTQYF. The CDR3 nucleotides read TGCGCCAGCAGCTTCGGAGGGCGTAGAGATACGCAGTATTTT.

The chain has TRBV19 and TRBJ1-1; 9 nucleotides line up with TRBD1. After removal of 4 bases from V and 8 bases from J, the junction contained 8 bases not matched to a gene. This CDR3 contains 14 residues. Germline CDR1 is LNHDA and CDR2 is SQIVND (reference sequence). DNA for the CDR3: TGTGCCAGTAGTACCCACACAGGGGGCTCCGAAGCTTTCTTT. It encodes CASSTHTGGSEAFF.

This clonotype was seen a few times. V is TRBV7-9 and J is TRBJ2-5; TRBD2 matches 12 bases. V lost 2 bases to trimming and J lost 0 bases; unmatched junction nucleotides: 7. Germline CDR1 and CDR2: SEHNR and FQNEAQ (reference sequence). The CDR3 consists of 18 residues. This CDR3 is CASSLRASGRADQETQYF. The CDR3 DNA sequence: TGTGCCAGCAGCTTACGCGCTAGCGGGAGGGCCGACCAAGAGACCCAGTACTTC.

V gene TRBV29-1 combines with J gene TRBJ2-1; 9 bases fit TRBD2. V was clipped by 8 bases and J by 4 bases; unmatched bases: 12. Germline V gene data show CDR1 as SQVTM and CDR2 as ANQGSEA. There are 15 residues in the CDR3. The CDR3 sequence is CSSAPTSGSYNEQFF. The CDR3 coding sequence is TGCAGCTCCGCCCCAACTAGCGGGTCTTACAATGAGCAGTTCTTC.

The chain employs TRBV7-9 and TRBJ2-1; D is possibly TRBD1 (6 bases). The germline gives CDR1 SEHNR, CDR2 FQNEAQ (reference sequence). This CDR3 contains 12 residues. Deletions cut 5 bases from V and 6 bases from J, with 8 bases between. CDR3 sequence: CASSGTSNEQFF. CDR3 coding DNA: TGTGCCAGCAGCGGGACATCCAATGAGCAGTTCTTC.

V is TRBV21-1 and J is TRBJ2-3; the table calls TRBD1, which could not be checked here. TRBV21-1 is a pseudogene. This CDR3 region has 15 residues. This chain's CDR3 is CASSKVPGSTDTQYF. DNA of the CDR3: TGTGCCAGCAGCAAAGTCCCAGGGTCCACAGATACGCAGTATTTT.